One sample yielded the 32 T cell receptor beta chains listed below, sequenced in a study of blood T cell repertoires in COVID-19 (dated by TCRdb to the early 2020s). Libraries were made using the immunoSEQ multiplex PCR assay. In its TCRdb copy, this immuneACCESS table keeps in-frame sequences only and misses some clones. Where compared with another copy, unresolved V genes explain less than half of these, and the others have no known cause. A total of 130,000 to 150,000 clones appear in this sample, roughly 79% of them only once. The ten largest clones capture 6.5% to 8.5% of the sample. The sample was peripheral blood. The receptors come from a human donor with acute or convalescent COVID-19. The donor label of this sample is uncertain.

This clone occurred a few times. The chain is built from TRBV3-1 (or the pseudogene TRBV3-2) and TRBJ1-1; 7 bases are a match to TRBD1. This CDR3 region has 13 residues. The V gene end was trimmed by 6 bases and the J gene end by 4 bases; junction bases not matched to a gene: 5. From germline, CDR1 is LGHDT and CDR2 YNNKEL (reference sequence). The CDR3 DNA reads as TGTGCCAGCAGGGACAGGTGGGGCACTGAAGCTTTCTTT. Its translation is CASRDRWGTEAFF.

For the CDR3, the DNA is TGTGCCAGCAGTTACTCGACTTCAGGACAGCCCTATGGCTACACCTTC. Translation: CASSYSTSGQPYGYTF. J is TRBJ1-2 and V is TRBV6-5; D might be TRBD1 (6 bases). The germline V gene encodes CDR1 MNHEY and CDR2 SVGAGI. The CDR3 covers 16 residues. The V and J ends lost 0 bases and 4 bases respectively, with 15 bases between them.

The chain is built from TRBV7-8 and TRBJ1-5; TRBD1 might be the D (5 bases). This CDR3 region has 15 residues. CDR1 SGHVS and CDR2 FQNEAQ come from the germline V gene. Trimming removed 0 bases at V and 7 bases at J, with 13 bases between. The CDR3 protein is CASSLAWGGRQPQHF. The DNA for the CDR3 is TGTGCCAGCAGCTTAGCGTGGGGGGGAAGGCAGCCCCAGCATTTT.

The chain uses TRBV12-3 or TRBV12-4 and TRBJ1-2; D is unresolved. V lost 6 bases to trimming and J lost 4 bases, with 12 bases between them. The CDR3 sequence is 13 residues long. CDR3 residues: CASSFGQPYGYTF. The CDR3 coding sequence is TGTGCCAGCAGCTTTGGGCAGCCCTATGGCTACACCTTC.

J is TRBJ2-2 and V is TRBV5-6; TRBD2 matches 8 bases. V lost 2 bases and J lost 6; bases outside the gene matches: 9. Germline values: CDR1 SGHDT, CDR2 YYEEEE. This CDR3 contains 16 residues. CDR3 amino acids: CASSFGSGGAPGELFF. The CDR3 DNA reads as TGTGCCAGCAGCTTTGGGAGCGGGGGCGCACCCGGGGAGCTGTTTTTT.

The DNA of the CDR3 is TGTGCCAGTAGTTATACGAGCGCTCACAATCAGCCCCAGCATTTT. Translating it yields CASSYTSAHNQPQHF. V is TRBV19 and J is TRBJ1-5; D call uncertain. Germline V gives CDR1 LNHDA, CDR2 SQIVND (reference sequence). The CDR3 is 15 amino acids. V shed 5 bases and J shed 3 bases, with 14 bases lying between them.

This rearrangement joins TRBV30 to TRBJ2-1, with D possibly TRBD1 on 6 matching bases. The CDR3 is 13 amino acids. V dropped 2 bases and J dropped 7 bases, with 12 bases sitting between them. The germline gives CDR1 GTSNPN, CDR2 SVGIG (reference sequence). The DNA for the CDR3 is TGTGCCTGGAGTTCCGGACAGACTAATGAGCAGTTCTTC. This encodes CAWSSGQTNEQFF.

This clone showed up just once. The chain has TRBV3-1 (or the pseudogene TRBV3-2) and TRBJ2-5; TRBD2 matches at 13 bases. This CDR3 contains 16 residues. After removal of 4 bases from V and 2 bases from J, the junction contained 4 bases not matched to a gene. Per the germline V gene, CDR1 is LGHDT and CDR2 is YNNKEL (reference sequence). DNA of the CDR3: TGTGCCAGCAGCCCGACTAGCGGGGGGATACAAGAGACCCAGTACTTC. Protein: CASSPTSGGIQETQYF.

DNA of the CDR3: TGTGCCAGCAGTACAGGGGGCCATAATGAAAAACTGTTTTTT. Translated, it gives CASSTGGHNEKLFF. The gene calls are TRBV2 and TRBJ1-4; TRBD1 matches 9 bases. Germline V gene lookup returns CDR1 SNHLY and CDR2 FYNNEI. The CDR3 is 14 residues long. Germline trimming cut 5 bases from V and 4 bases from J; bases unmatched to any gene: 2. The whole variable domain, remainder taken from reference TRBV2 and TRBJ1-4, is EPEVTQTPSHQVTQMGQEVILRCVPISNHLYFYWYRQILGQKVEFLVSFYNNEISEKSEIFDDQFSVERPDGSNFTLKIRSTKLEDSAMYFCASSTGGHNEKLFFGSGTQLSVL.

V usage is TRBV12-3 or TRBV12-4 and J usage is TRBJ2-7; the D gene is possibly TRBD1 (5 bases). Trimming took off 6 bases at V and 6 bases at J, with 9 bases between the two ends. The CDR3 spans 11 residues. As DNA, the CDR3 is TGTGCCAGCAGCCCAGGGCTCGAGCAGTACTTC. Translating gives CASSPGLEQYF.

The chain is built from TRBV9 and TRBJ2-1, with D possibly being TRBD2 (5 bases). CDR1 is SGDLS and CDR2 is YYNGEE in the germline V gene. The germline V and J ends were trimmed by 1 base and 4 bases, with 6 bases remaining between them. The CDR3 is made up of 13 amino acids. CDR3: CASSVSGYNEQFF. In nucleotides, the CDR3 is TGTGCCAGCAGCGTATCGGGGTACAATGAGCAGTTCTTC.

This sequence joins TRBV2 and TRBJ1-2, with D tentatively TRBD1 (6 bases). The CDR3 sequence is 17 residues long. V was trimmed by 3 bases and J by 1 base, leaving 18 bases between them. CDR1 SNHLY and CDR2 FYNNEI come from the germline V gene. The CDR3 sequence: CASSDGTGRLDNYGYTF. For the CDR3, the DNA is TGTGCCAGCAGTGATGGAACAGGGCGGTTGGATAACTATGGCTACACCTTC.

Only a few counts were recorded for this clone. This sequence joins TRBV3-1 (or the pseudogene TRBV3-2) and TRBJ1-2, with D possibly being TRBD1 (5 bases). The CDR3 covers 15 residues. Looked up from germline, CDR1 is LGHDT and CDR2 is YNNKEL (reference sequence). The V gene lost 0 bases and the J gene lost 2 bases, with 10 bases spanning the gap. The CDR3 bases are TGTGCCAGCAGCCAAGAGGGCAGGGTGAACTATGGCTACACCTTC. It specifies CASSQEGRVNYGYTF.

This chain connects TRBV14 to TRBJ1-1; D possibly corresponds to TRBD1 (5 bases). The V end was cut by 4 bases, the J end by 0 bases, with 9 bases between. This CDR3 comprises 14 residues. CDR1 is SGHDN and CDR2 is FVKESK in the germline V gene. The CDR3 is CASSLGLMNTEAFF. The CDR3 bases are TGTGCCAGCAGCCTGGGACTCATGAACACTGAAGCTTTCTTT.

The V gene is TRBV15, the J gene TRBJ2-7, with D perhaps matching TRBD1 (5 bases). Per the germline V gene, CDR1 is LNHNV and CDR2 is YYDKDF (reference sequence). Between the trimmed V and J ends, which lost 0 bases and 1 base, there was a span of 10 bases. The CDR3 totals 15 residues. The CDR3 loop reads CATSRDLTESYEQYF. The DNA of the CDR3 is TGTGCCACCAGCAGAGACCTGACAGAGTCCTACGAGCAGTACTTC.

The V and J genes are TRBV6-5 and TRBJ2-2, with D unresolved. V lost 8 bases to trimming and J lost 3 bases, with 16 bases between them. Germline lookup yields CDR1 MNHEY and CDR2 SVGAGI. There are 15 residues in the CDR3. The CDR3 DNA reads TGTGCCAGCGCAGTTACATCGGGTGACACCGGGGAGCTGTTTTTT. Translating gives CASAVTSGDTGELFF.

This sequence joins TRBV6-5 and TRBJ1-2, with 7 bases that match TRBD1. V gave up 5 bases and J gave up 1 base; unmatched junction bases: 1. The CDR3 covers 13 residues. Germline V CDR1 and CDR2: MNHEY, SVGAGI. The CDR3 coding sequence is TGTGCCAGCAGTAGGGACAGTAACTATGGCTACACCTTC. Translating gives CASSRDSNYGYTF.

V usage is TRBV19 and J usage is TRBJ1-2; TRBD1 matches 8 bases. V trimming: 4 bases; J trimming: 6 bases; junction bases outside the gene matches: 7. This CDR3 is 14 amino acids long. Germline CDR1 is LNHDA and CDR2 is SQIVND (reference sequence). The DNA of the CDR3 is TGTGCCAGTAGTACCTGGGACAGGAATCATGGCTACACCTTC. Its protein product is CASSTWDRNHGYTF.

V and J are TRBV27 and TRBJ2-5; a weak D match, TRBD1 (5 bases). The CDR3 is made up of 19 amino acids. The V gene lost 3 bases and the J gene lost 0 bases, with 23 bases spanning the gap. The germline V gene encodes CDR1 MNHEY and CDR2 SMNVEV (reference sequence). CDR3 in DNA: TGTGCCAGCAGTTTGGGGTCCAACAGGCGTCGACCACACCAAGAGACCCAGTACTTC. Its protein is CASSLGSNRRRPHQETQYF.

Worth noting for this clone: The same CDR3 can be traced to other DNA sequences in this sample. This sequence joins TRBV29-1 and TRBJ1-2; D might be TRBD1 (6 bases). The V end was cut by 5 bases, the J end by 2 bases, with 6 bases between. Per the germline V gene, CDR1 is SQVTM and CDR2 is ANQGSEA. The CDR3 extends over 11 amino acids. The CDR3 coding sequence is TGCAGCGTTCAGGGGAACTATGGCTACACCTTC. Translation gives CSVQGNYGYTF.

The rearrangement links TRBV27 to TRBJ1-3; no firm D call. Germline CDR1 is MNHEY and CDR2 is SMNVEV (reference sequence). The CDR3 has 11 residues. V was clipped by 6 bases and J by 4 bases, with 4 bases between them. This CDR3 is CASRRGNTIYF. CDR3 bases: TGTGCCAGCAGGAGAGGAAACACCATATATTTT.

The CDR3: CASSVVATNEKLFF. The CDR3 DNA is TGTGCCAGCTCAGTAGTCGCAACTAATGAAAAACTGTTTTTT. The chain combines TRBV18 with TRBJ1-4, with D hard to call. Germline CDR1 reads KGHSH; CDR2 reads LQKENI. V lost 5 bases and J 0 bases, leaving 7 bases between the germline ends. The CDR3 loop spans 14 amino acids.

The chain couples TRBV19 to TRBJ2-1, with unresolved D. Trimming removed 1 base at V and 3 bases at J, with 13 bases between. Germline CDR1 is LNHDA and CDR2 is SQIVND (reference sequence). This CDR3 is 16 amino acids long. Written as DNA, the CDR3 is TGTGCCAGTAGTATAGGAAGCGATAGCCGCTACAATGAGCAGTTCTTC. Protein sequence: CASSIGSDSRYNEQFF.

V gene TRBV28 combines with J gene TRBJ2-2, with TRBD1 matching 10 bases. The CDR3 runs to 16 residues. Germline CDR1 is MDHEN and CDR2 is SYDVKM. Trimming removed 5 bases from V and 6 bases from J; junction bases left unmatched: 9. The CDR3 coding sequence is TGTGCCAGCAGTCTCCGGGACAGGGGAAATTCCGGGGAGCTGTTTTTT. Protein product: CASSLRDRGNSGELFF.

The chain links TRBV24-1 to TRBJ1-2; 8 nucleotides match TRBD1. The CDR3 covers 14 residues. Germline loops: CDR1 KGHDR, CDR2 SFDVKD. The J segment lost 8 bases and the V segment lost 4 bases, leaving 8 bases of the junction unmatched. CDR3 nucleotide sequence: TGTGCCACCAGTGACCCGATGGACAGGGACGGCTACACCTTC. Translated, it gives CATSDPMDRDGYTF.

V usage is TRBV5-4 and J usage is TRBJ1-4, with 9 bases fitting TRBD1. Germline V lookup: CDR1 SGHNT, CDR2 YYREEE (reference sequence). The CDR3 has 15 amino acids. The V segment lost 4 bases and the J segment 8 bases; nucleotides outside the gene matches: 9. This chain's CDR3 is CASSLNRGPEEKLFF. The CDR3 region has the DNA TGTGCCAGCAGCCTTAACAGGGGGCCGGAGGAAAAACTGTTTTTT.

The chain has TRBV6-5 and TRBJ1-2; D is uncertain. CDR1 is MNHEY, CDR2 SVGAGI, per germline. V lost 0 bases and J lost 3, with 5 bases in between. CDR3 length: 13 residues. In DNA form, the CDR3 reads TGTGCCAGCAGTTACTCGACTGACTATGGCTACACCTTC. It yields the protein CASSYSTDYGYTF.

The CDR3 DNA sequence: TGTGCCAGCTCACCAGAGGTGGGCACAGATACGCAGTATTTT. Translating gives CASSPEVGTDTQYF. The chain uses TRBV18 and TRBJ2-3, with unresolved D. Trimming removed 2 bases at V and 1 base at J, with 7 bases between. Germline V gene data show CDR1 as KGHSH and CDR2 as LQKENI. CDR3 length: 14 residues. The variable domain in full, completed from reference TRBV18 and TRBJ2-3, reads NAGVMQNPRHLVRRRGQEARLRCSPMKGHSHVYWYRQLPEEGLKFMVYLQKENIIDESGMPKERFSAEFPKEGPSILRIQQVVRGDSAAYFCASSPEVGTDTQYFGPGTRLTVL.

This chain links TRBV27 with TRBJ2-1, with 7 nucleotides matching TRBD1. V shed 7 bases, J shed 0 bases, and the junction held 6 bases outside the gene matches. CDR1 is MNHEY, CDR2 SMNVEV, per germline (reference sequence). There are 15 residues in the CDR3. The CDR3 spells CASTLTGSSYNEQFF. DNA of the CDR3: TGTGCCAGCACCCTGACAGGGAGCTCCTACAATGAGCAGTTCTTC.

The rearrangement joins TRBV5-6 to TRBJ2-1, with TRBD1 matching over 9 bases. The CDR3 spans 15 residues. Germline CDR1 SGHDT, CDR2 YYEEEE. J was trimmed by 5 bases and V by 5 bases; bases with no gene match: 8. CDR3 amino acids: CASRKIRDRDNEQFF. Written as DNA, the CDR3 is TGTGCCAGCAGAAAGATCCGGGACAGGGACAATGAGCAGTTCTTC.

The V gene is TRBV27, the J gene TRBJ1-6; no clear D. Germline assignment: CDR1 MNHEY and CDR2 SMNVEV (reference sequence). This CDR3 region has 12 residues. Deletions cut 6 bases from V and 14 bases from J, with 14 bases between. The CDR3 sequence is CASSPGLLTLHF. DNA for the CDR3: TGTGCCAGCAGCCCCGGGTTGCTCACCCTCCACTTT.

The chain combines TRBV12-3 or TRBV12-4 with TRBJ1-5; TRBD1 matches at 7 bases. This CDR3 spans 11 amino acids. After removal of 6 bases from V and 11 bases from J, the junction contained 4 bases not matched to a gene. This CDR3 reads CASSSTGTQHF. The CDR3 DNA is TGTGCCAGCAGCTCGACAGGGACCCAGCATTTT.